This T cell receptor beta chain was recovered during a study of cytomegalovirus exposure and HLA in healthy donors. 60 Vbeta and 13 Jbeta primers were used in PCR. Here immunoSEQ multiplex PCR was the method, and the copy in TCRdb shows in-frame clones only, minus some. The sample holds about 130,000 clones, roughly 80% seen once. The CDR3 sequence is 11 residues long. Germline V gene lookup returns CDR1 DFQATT and CDR2 SNEGSKA (reference sequence). V shed 1 base and J shed 9 bases, with 10 bases lying between them. This sequence was found in a man aged 18-30 years in good health and CMV-seropositive. The rearrangement uses TRBV20-1 and TRBJ2-7; TRBD2 is a possible D gene (6 bases). The material sequenced was PBMCs. The CDR3 bases are TGCAGTGCTAGAGTCGGGGGAGGGCAGTACTTC. Its protein product is CSARVGGGQYF.